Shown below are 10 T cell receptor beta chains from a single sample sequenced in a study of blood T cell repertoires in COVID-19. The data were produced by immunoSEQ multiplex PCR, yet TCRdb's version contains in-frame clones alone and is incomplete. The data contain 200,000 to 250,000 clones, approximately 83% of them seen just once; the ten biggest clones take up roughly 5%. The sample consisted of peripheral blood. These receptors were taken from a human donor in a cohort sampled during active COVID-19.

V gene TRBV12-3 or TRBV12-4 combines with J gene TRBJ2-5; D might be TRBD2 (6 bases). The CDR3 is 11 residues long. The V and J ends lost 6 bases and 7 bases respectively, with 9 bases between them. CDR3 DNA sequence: TGTGCCAGCAGCCCGGAGGGGACCCAGTACTTC. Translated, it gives CASSPEGTQYF.

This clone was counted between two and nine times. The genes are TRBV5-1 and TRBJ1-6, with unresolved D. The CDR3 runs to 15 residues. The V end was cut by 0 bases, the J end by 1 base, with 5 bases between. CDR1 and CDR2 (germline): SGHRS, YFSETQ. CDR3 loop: CASSLDGSYNSPLHF. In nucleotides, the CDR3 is TGCGCCAGCAGCTTGGACGGGTCCTATAATTCACCCCTCCACTTT.

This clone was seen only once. CDR3 sequence reads: CASSVQGGSYNEQFF. The CDR3 nucleotides read TGTGCCAGCAGCGTCCAGGGAGGCTCCTACAATGAGCAGTTCTTC. The chain recombines TRBV9 with TRBJ2-1; tentatively, D is TRBD2 (6 bases). Germline loops: CDR1 SGDLS, CDR2 YYNGEE. The V gene lost 2 bases and the J gene lost 0 bases, with 9 bases spanning the gap. The CDR3 has 15 residues.

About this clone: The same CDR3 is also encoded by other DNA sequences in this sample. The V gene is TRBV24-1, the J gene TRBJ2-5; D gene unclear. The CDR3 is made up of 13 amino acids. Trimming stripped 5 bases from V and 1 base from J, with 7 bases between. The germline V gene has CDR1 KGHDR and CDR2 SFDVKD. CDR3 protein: CATSASGQETQYF. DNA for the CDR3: TGTGCCACCAGTGCCTCCGGCCAAGAGACCCAGTACTTC.

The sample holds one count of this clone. CDR3 sequence reads: CASIAGQASSYEQYF. Here the CDR3 DNA reads TGTGCCAGCATCGCCGGACAGGCGAGCTCCTACGAGCAGTACTTC. This chain uses TRBV28 with TRBJ2-7; 7 bases align to TRBD1. The CDR3 loop spans 15 amino acids. The ends lost 7 bases at V and 0 bases at J; junction bases unmatched: 9. Germline CDR1 MDHEN, CDR2 SYDVKM.

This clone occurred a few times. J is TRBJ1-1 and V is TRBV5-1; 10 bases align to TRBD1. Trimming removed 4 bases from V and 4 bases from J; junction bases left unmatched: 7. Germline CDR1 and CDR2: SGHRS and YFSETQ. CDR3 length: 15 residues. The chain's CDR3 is CASSPYGQGGTEAFF. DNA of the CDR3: TGCGCCAGCAGCCCGTATGGACAGGGGGGCACTGAAGCTTTCTTT.

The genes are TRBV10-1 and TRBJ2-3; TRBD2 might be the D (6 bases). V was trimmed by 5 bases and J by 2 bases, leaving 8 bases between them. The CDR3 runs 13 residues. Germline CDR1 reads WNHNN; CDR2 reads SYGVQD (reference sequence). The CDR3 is CASSRDSTDTQYF. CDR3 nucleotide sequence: TGCGCCAGCAGTAGGGACTCCACAGATACGCAGTATTTT.

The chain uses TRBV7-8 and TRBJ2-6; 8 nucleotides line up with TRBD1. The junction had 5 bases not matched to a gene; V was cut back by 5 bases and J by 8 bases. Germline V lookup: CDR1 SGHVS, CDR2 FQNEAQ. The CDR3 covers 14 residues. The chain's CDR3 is CASSHDRGTNVLTF. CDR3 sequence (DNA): TGTGCCAGCAGCCACGACAGGGGAACCAACGTCCTGACTTTC.

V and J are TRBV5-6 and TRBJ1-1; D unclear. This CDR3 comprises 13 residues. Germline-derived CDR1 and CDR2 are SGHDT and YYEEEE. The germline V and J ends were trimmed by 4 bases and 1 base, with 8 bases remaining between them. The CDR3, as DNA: TGTGCCAGCAGCCCGACACCGAACACTGAAGCTTTCTTT. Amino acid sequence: CASSPTPNTEAFF.

The CDR3 region has the DNA TGTGCCAGCAGCTTGGGACAGTTACAAGAGACCCAGTACTTC. Its translation is CASSLGQLQETQYF. The chain combines TRBV5-5 with TRBJ2-5; the D gene is possibly TRBD1 (5 bases). The germline gives CDR1 SGHKS, CDR2 YYEKEE (reference sequence). Trimming cost V 0 bases and J 2 bases, with 8 bases left between them. There are 14 residues in the CDR3.